This entry lists 22 T cell receptor beta chains sequenced from one sample in a study of vaccination effects on CD4 cells after COVID-19. Within the ViraFEST assay, antigen-specific CD4+ T cells underwent expansion with viral peptide pools prior to sequencing. Cells that had been cultured for 10 days were the source of isolated CD4+ T cells. Among the vaccine recipients, none had a prior SARS-CoV-2 infection, and nucleocapsid antibodies were negative. For these TCRs, the target antigens are not known. Sequenced by immunoSEQ multiplex PCR; TCRdb stores in-frame clones only, minus some. In the table there are about 41,000 clones, 77% of which are singletons. The input for sequencing was CD4+ T cells from PBMCs cultured with HCoV-NL63 spike peptides, taken before COVID-19 vaccination. These receptors originate from a human donor who received a COVID-19 vaccine.

This clone was detected a few times. The rearrangement joins TRBV14 to TRBJ1-6; no reliable D call. The CDR3 is 14 amino acids. V lost 6 bases, J lost 8 bases, and 14 bases lay in between. The germline gives CDR1 SGHDN, CDR2 FVKESK. CDR3 in amino acids: CASSPTLAHSPLHF. The CDR3 DNA follows: TGTGCCAGCAGTCCGACCCTGGCCCATTCACCCCTCCACTTT.

This clone occurred a few times. The V gene is TRBV5-4, the J gene TRBJ1-4; 8 positions match TRBD1. CDR3 length: 14 amino acids. V lost 4 bases to trimming and J lost 9 bases; unmatched junction nucleotides: 8. Germline lookup yields CDR1 SGHNT and CDR2 YYREEE (reference sequence). The CDR3 loop reads CASSPKGQGQKLFF. DNA for the CDR3: TGTGCCAGCAGCCCGAAAGGACAGGGCCAAAAACTGTTTTTT.

The chain carries TRBV12-3 or TRBV12-4 and TRBJ2-3, with a weak D call TRBD1 (5 bases). Trimming left V 7 bases short and J 10 bases short, with 12 bases between. The CDR3 is 11 residues long. The DNA of the CDR3 is TGTGCCAGCACAATAAGGGGCGCGCAGTATTTT. This encodes CASTIRGAQYF.

The chain couples TRBV5-1 to TRBJ2-3; D gene ambiguous. CDR3 length: 16 residues. Trimming left V 2 bases short and J 4 bases short, with 17 bases between. The germline V gene encodes CDR1 SGHRS and CDR2 YFSETQ. CDR3 nucleotides: TGCGCCAGCAGCTTAATTCCGGGCCCCATGGCAGATACGCAGTATTTT. Protein sequence: CASSLIPGPMADTQYF.

The chain is built from TRBV10-3 and TRBJ2-1; TRBD1 matches at 7 bases. With V trimmed by 11 bases and J by 4 bases, 8 bases remained unmatched. Germline CDR1 is ENHRY and CDR2 is SYGVKD. The CDR3 is made up of 13 amino acids. This CDR3 reads CAASDRDYNEQFF. The CDR3 coding sequence is TGTGCCGCCAGCGACAGGGATTACAATGAGCAGTTCTTC.

The chain joins TRBV5-1 to TRBJ2-3; D not resolved. CDR3 length equals 13 residues. Germline-derived CDR1 and CDR2 are SGHRS and YFSETQ. V gave up 7 bases and J gave up 5 bases, with 14 bases separating them. The CDR3 DNA is TGCGCCAGCTTCAGGATTAGTGGAGATACGCAGTATTTT. This sequence encodes CASFRISGDTQYF.

The rearrangement uses TRBV19 and TRBJ1-2; the D gene is possibly TRBD1 (6 bases). From germline, CDR1 is LNHDA and CDR2 SQIVND (reference sequence). This CDR3 comprises 15 residues. V shed 7 bases and J shed 3 bases, with 18 bases lying between them. The CDR3 DNA sequence: TGTGCCAGTACCCCCGGGGGCCCCGCAGACTATGGCTACACCTTC. Its translation is CASTPGGPADYGYTF.

V and J are TRBV6-1 and TRBJ1-4; 9 bases are shared with TRBD1. CDR3 size: 14 residues. With V trimmed by 5 bases and J by 8 bases, 6 bases remained unmatched. Per germline, CDR1 MNHNS and CDR2 SASEGT. CDR3 amino acids: CASSQQGAREKLFF. In DNA form, the CDR3 reads TGTGCCAGCAGTCAACAGGGGGCGAGGGAAAAACTGTTTTTT.

The chain recombines TRBV30 with TRBJ1-3; D not certain. The germline V gene encodes CDR1 GTSNPN and CDR2 SVGIG (reference sequence). The CDR3 extends over 15 amino acids. V lost 1 base to trimming and J lost 4 bases, with 14 bases between them. CDR3 loop: CAWSGNSLSGNTIYF. The CDR3 DNA reads as TGTGCCTGGAGTGGTAACAGCCTTTCCGGAAACACCATATATTTT.

The J gene is TRBJ1-3, the V gene TRBV9; no clear D gene. The germline V gene has CDR1 SGDLS and CDR2 YYNGEE. The CDR3 extends over 15 amino acids. Trimming shortened V by 2 bases and J by 1 base, and 10 bases separated the two germline ends. CDR3 nucleotides: TGTGCCAGCAGCGTGGACGGGGATTCTGGAAACACCATATATTTT. Translating it yields CASSVDGDSGNTIYF.

V usage is TRBV5-4 and J usage is TRBJ1-4; D uncertain. The CDR3 runs to 16 residues. V gave up 3 bases and J gave up 7 bases, with 19 bases separating them. The germline V gene encodes CDR1 SGHNT and CDR2 YYREEE (reference sequence). The CDR3 here is CASSSVGSGSREKLFF. CDR3 coding DNA: TGTGCCAGCAGCTCCGTGGGGTCCGGCAGTCGTGAAAAACTGTTTTTT.

The chain combines TRBV30 with TRBJ1-3; 7 nucleotides line up with TRBD1. The germline V gene encodes CDR1 GTSNPN and CDR2 SVGIG (reference sequence). With 7 bases clipped from V and 0 bases from J, the junction kept 15 bases outside the gene matches. The CDR3 extends over 17 amino acids. CDR3 nucleotide sequence: TGTGCCTCTTTGGGCAAGGGGGCCTTCAGCTCTGGAAACACCATATATTTT. As protein: CASLGKGAFSSGNTIYF.

The chain has TRBV6-5 and TRBJ1-2, with a possible D match to TRBD1 (5 bases). Germline V gene lookup returns CDR1 MNHEY and CDR2 SVGAGI. The length of the CDR3 is 14 residues. V lost 6 bases and J lost 6, with 17 bases in between. CDR3 DNA sequence: TGTGCCAGCAGGAGGGTAACAGGATTTGATGGCTACACCTTC. Its protein is CASRRVTGFDGYTF.

This clone was seen only a few times. V usage is TRBV24-1 and J usage is TRBJ1-4; 7 positions agree with TRBD1. The CDR3 covers 15 residues. Germline trimming cut 5 bases from V and 8 bases from J; bases unmatched to any gene: 10. Germline V CDR1 and CDR2: KGHDR, SFDVKD. The CDR3 sequence: CATSGTGAIGEKLFF. The CDR3 DNA sequence: TGTGCCACCAGTGGCACAGGGGCTATTGGAGAAAAACTGTTTTTT.

This clone has a handful of counts. This chain connects TRBV9 to TRBJ2-3; possibly TRBD1 for D (6 bases). Trimming removed 4 bases from V and 0 bases from J, with 15 bases in between. This CDR3 comprises 16 residues. CDR1 is SGDLS, CDR2 YYNGEE, per germline. CDR3 nucleotides: TGTGCCAGCAGCCCCCGAGCAGGGGCTAGCACAGATACGCAGTATTTT. Translating gives CASSPRAGASTDTQYF.

The rearrangement joins TRBV5-4 to TRBJ1-5, with D maybe TRBD1 (5 bases). Germline CDR1 reads SGHNT; CDR2 reads YYREEE (reference sequence). This CDR3 is built from 15 residues. V lost 8 bases and J 5 bases, leaving 20 bases between the germline ends. Here the CDR3 reads CASSRGGGEDQPQHF. DNA for the CDR3: TGTGCCAGTTCCCGGGGGGGAGGAGAGGATCAGCCCCAGCATTTT.

The chain recombines TRBV12-2 with TRBJ2-7; no check of the table's D call, TRBD1, against the DNA was made. TRBV12-2 constitutes a pseudogene. The CDR3 is 14 residues long. The CDR3 loop is CASRCGTEYYEQYV. The DNA for the CDR3 is TGTGCAAGTCGCTGCGGGACAGAGTATTACGAGCAGTACGTC.

The V gene is TRBV3-1 (or the pseudogene TRBV3-2), the J gene TRBJ2-2, with 9 bases that match TRBD1. The CDR3 is 15 residues long. Germline assignment: CDR1 LGHDT and CDR2 YNNKEL (reference sequence). CDR3 DNA sequence: TGTGCTTCGACCCTACTGGGACAGGGAACCGGGGAGCTGTTTTTT. Translated: CASTLLGQGTGELFF.

This clone was seen a handful of times. V gene TRBV5-1 combines with J gene TRBJ1-4; TRBD1 might be the D (6 bases). Germline V gene sequence: CDR1 SGHRS, CDR2 YFSETQ. V dropped 4 bases and J dropped 0 bases, with 10 bases sitting between them. This CDR3 comprises 15 residues. In nucleotides, the CDR3 is TGCGCCAGCAGCGAACAGGGTGCAACTAATGAAAAACTGTTTTTT. Protein sequence: CASSEQGATNEKLFF.

The chain carries TRBV10-1 and TRBJ2-4; maybe TRBD1 (6 bases). Trimming took 5 bases from V and 5 from J, leaving 16 bases between them. CDR3 length: 15 amino acids. CDR1 and CDR2 from the germline V gene are WNHNN and SYGVQD (reference sequence). This CDR3 is CASSPRSGGQNIQYF. The CDR3, as DNA: TGCGCCAGCAGTCCCCGGAGTGGGGGCCAAAACATTCAGTACTTC.

This clone was seen a few times. This chain uses TRBV13 with TRBJ1-1, with D hard to call. CDR1 and CDR2 (germline): PRHDT, FYEKMQ (reference sequence). The ends were cut back, 3 bases at V and 6 bases at J, with 14 bases in the middle. The CDR3 has 14 amino acids. The CDR3 protein is CASSLGTVSAEAFF. The CDR3 DNA sequence: TGTGCCAGCAGCTTGGGCACAGTATCCGCTGAAGCTTTCTTT.

The chain couples TRBV2 to TRBJ2-6, with D maybe TRBD1 (5 bases). Trimming shortened V by 6 bases and J by 4 bases, and 13 bases separated the two germline ends. From germline, CDR1 is SNHLY and CDR2 FYNNEI. CDR3 length equals 15 residues. The CDR3 DNA reads TGTGCCAGCAGAGTGACAGATTCAGGGGCCAACGTCCTGACTTTC. Amino acid sequence: CASRVTDSGANVLTF. The full variable domain, its missing parts supplied by reference TRBV2 and TRBJ2-6, is EPEVTQTPSHQVTQMGQEVILRCVPISNHLYFYWYRQILGQKVEFLVSFYNNEISEKSEIFDDQFSVERPDGSNFTLKIRSTKLEDSAMYFCASRVTDSGANVLTFGAGSRLTVL.